The clone carrying this T cell receptor (beta chain) was picked up one time. Antigen: not known. TCR beta cDNA was reverse-transcribed from roughly 520 ng of total RNA. The reaction used a constant-region primer and ProtoScript II reverse transcriptase. Generation of the TCR beta libraries relied on three nested multiplex PCR rounds using slightly modified ARM-PCR. TRBV1-TRBV30 forward primers and a C-beta reverse primer were used in the first two PCR rounds, which each ran for approximately 10 cycles. MiXCR, run by TCRdb on the multiplex PCR reads, gives a single entry per CDR3 protein. The data contain over 35,000 distinct CDR3 sequences, nearly 75% of them seen just once; the ten biggest clones take up roughly 15%. Unmatched junction bases numbered 14, after V lost 9 bases and J lost 6 bases. The CDR3 extends over 15 amino acids. Germline loops: CDR1 MGHDK, CDR2 SYGVNS. This record comes from a study of tumor-infiltrating lymphocytes in primary liver carcinoma.

Study results and limitations: Lesser overlap characterized tumor-adjacent and tumor-blood pairs relative to tumor region pairs. Only about 7-24% of top clones were detected in all five tumor regions.

Both RNA and DNA were isolated together from approximately 20-30 mg of bulk tissue that had not been sorted. By surgical resection, the patients were treated for their primary liver carcinoma. This receptor was taken from a man aged 40-50 years with primary liver carcinoma and hepatitis B virus infection. The V call is TRBV25-1, the J call TRBJ1-5; 7 nucleotides match TRBD1. Sequenced sample: liver tumor tissue from sampling region 4. The subset here: tumor region T4, right-lateral pole. CDR3 amino acids: CARITRETGSQPQHF. CDR3 sequence (DNA): TGTGCCAGGATTACCAGGGAGACAGGGAGTCAGCCCCAGCATTTT. Combining the CDR3 with reference TRBV25-1 and TRBJ1-5 gives the whole variable domain EADIYQTPRYLVIGTGKKITLECSQTMGHDKMYWYQQDPGMELHLIHYSYGVNSTEKGDLSSESTVSRIRTEHFPLTLESARPSHTSQYLCARITRETGSQPQHFGDGTRLSIL.